The 5 T cell receptor beta chains below all came from one sample that was sequenced in a study of cytomegalovirus exposure and HLA in healthy donors. It was with 60 Vbeta and 13 Jbeta primers that the PCR ran. Some clones are missing from TCRdb's copy, which holds only in-frame ones; the method was immunoSEQ multiplex PCR. This sample carries around 160,000 clones, roughly 73% of them seen once, and the ten largest clones take 4% to 5.5%. Sequenced sample: PBMCs. The receptors shown here come from a male donor in good health and CMV-seronegative.

The V and J genes are TRBV6-1 and TRBJ1-6; no clear D. Looked up from germline, CDR1 is MNHNS and CDR2 is SASEGT. The CDR3 runs to 14 residues. V was cut by 4 bases and J by 8 bases, with 12 bases left in between. This CDR3 reads CASSGWSLYSPLHF. The CDR3 DNA sequence: TGTGCCAGCAGTGGATGGAGCCTTTATTCACCCCTCCACTTT.

The chain has TRBV27 and TRBJ2-2; 7 nucleotides agree with TRBD2. The CDR3 runs 15 residues. V was clipped by 1 base and J by 7 bases; unmatched bases: 6. The germline gives CDR1 MNHEY, CDR2 SMNVEV (reference sequence). DNA for the CDR3: TGTGCCAGCAGTTTATATGGGGGAGGGGACGGGGAGCTGTTTTTT. It specifies CASSLYGGGDGELFF.

About this clone itself: The sample has other DNA sequences that encode this CDR3 too. The rearrangement joins TRBV7-3 to TRBJ1-1; 9 bases fit TRBD1. The CDR3 spans 14 residues. Germline assignment: CDR1 SGHTA and CDR2 FQGTGA. With V trimmed by 4 bases and J by 3 bases, 3 bases remained unmatched. The CDR3 DNA is TGTGCCAGCAGCTCACAGGGGGCGGACACTGAAGCTTTCTTT. Translating it yields CASSSQGADTEAFF.

The sample holds a few counts of this clone. The rearrangement links TRBV2 to TRBJ2-4, with a tentative D call TRBD2 (5 bases). Germline lookup yields CDR1 SNHLY and CDR2 FYNNEI. Trimming took 2 bases from V and 3 from J, leaving 11 bases between them. This CDR3 has 15 residues. The CDR3 DNA sequence: TGTGCCAGCAGTGAAAAGGGCGCGGGCAAAAACATTCAGTACTTC. This gives the protein CASSEKGAGKNIQYF.

This clone turned up a few times. The rearrangement joins TRBV30 to TRBJ2-4; 9 bases match TRBD1. The CDR3 loop spans 13 amino acids. CDR1 is GTSNPN, CDR2 SVGIG, per germline (reference sequence). This CDR3 is CALGQGGKNIQYF. CDR3 DNA sequence: TGTGCTCTGGGACAGGGAGGCAAAAACATTCAGTACTTC.